These 6 T cell receptor beta chains share one sample of origin, sequenced in a study of cytomegalovirus exposure and HLA in healthy donors. The PCR had 60 Vbeta and 13 Jbeta primers. Data came from immunoSEQ multiplex PCR; TCRdb stores just in-frame clones and leaves some out. The sample consists of 100,000 to 150,000 clones, roughly three quarters of them appearing once. Material for sequencing was PBMCs. The receptor set was obtained from a woman in her sixties or seventies in good health and CMV-seronegative.

The rearrangement joins TRBV10-3 to TRBJ1-1; 7 bases fit TRBD1. Per germline, CDR1 ENHRY and CDR2 SYGVKD. After removal of 8 bases from V and 3 bases from J, the junction contained 3 bases not matched to a gene. The CDR3 totals 12 residues. The CDR3 here is CAIGTVDTEAFF. DNA of the CDR3: TGTGCCATCGGGACAGTCGACACTGAAGCTTTCTTT.

This clone was found once. This chain uses TRBV5-4 with TRBJ2-1, with a possible D match to TRBD2 (6 bases). The V gene's germline CDR1 is SGHNT and CDR2 YYREEE (reference sequence). Trimming cost V 0 bases and J 5 bases, with 12 bases left between them. This CDR3 spans 15 amino acids. The chain's CDR3 is CASSLDLSGDNEQFF. The CDR3 bases are TGTGCCAGCAGCTTGGATTTATCGGGGGACAATGAGCAGTTCTTC.

J is TRBJ1-2 and V is TRBV5-1; 7 bases fit TRBD1. Germline V gene data show CDR1 as SGHRS and CDR2 as YFSETQ. The V and J ends lost 4 bases and 0 bases, in that order; junction bases with no gene match: 6. The CDR3 is 15 residues long. The CDR3 here is CASSAYRGSNYGYTF. DNA of the CDR3: TGCGCCAGCAGCGCCTACAGGGGATCTAACTATGGCTACACCTTC.

The J gene is TRBJ2-7, the V gene TRBV5-8, with 12 bases matching TRBD2. J lost 5 bases, V lost 2 bases, and 11 bases had no gene match. This CDR3 is built from 17 residues. CDR1 SGHTS and CDR2 YDEGEE come from the germline V gene. In DNA form, the CDR3 reads TGTGCCAGCAGCTTCGGGACAGGACTAGCGGGAATCAACGAGCAGTACTTC. This encodes CASSFGTGLAGINEQYF.

This chain links TRBV11-2 with TRBJ2-3; TRBD1 matches 8 bases. Germline V gene lookup returns CDR1 SGHAT and CDR2 FQNNGV. This CDR3 spans 16 amino acids. The V segment lost 2 bases and the J segment 2 bases; nucleotides outside the gene matches: 6. The CDR3 loop is CASSLIGTGYTDTQYF. In DNA form, the CDR3 reads TGTGCCAGCAGCTTAATCGGGACAGGATACACAGATACGCAGTATTTT.

In this sample, this clone turned up a few times. This chain joins TRBV19 and TRBJ1-4; the D is unclear. The CDR3 is 14 amino acids. Per the germline V gene, CDR1 is LNHDA and CDR2 is SQIVND (reference sequence). V was clipped by 6 bases and J by 4 bases, with 12 bases between them. The CDR3 loop reads CASRRSSLNEKLFF. CDR3 nucleotides: TGTGCCAGTAGGCGGAGCAGTCTTAATGAAAAACTGTTTTTT.